Below are 13 T cell receptor beta chains sequenced from a single sample in a study of T cells in localized non-small cell lung cancer. The repertoire was sequenced with immunoSEQ multiplex PCR; TCRdb's copy has only in-frame clones and lacks some. The repertoire holds 60,000 or so clones, with roughly four fifths as singletons. This specimen was PBMCs, taken before any cancer treatment. Receptor source: a man aged 40-75 years with stage II lung adenocarcinoma.

This chain links TRBV15 with TRBJ1-4; D is unresolved. The germline V gene has CDR1 LNHNV and CDR2 YYDKDF (reference sequence). The CDR3 contains 14 residues. V was cut by 0 bases and J by 7 bases, with 9 bases left in between. The CDR3 DNA follows: TGTGCCACCAGCAGAGATCCCTCTGGTGAAAAACTGTTTTTT. This sequence encodes CATSRDPSGEKLFF. The full variable domain, in which reference TRBV15 and TRBJ1-4 provide the parts outside the CDR3, is DAMVIQNPRYQVTQFGKPVTLSCSQTLNHNVMYWYQQKSSQAPKLLFHYYDKDFNNEADTPDNFQSRRPNTSFCFLDIRSPGLGDTAMYLCATSRDPSGEKLFFGSGTQLSVL.

This clone was counted a single time. V and J are TRBV9 and TRBJ1-1; D uncertain. The V and J ends lost 0 bases and 10 bases respectively, with 10 bases between them. CDR1 and CDR2 (germline): SGDLS, YYNGEE. This CDR3 is 12 amino acids long. The CDR3 DNA reads TGTGCCAGCAGCGTAGAGAGGGAAGCAGCTTTCTTT. The encoded protein is CASSVEREAAFF.

This rearrangement joins TRBV7-2 to TRBJ2-7; 9 nucleotides line up with TRBD2. V was clipped by 7 bases and J by 0 bases; unmatched bases: 13. CDR1 SGHTA and CDR2 FQGNSA come from the germline V gene. The CDR3 has 17 residues. The CDR3 DNA reads as TGTGCCAGCAAGGTTGTAGCTAGCGGGACGAGCTCCTACGAGCAGTACTTC. Its translation: CASKVVASGTSSYEQYF.

The gene calls are TRBV29-1 and TRBJ1-2; maybe TRBD1 (5 bases). This CDR3 has 11 residues. The germline CDR1 and CDR2 sequences are SQVTM and ANQGSEA. V lost 6 bases, J lost 4 bases, and 9 bases lay in between. The CDR3 reads CSVGGSYGYTF. DNA of the CDR3: TGCAGCGTGGGGGGTAGCTATGGCTACACCTTC.

The sample holds a few counts of this clone. The chain carries TRBV11-2 and TRBJ1-1; D gene ambiguous. Germline V gene lookup returns CDR1 SGHAT and CDR2 FQNNGV. This CDR3 spans 14 amino acids. V was shortened by 1 base and J by 1 base, with 7 bases between the two germline ends. The CDR3 DNA reads as TGTGCCAGCAGCTTAGGCCTCGCGAACACTGAAGCTTTCTTT. Translated: CASSLGLANTEAFF.

V gene TRBV18 combines with J gene TRBJ1-3; TRBD1 matches at 7 bases. Germline V gives CDR1 KGHSH, CDR2 LQKENI. V shed 4 bases, J shed 3 bases, and the junction held 9 bases outside the gene matches. The CDR3 sequence is 16 residues long. CDR3 nucleotide sequence: TGTGCCAGCTCACAGCCTGGACAGGTCAATGGAAACACCATATATTTT. Protein: CASSQPGQVNGNTIYF.

The chain recombines TRBV7-3 with TRBJ2-1, with 8 bases that match TRBD1. Per the germline V gene, CDR1 is SGHTA and CDR2 is FQGTGA. Trimming took 4 bases from V and 10 from J; bases not matched to a gene: 12. This CDR3 comprises 15 residues. CDR3 in DNA: TGTGCCAGCAGCTCAACTGGACAGGGCGGCGGGGAGCAGTTCTTC. Translating it yields CASSSTGQGGGEQFF.

Concerning this clone itself: Other DNA sequences in the sample encode the same CDR3. This chain connects TRBV18 to TRBJ1-2; weak D call: TRBD1 (5 bases). The CDR3 has 13 amino acids. V gave up 3 bases and J gave up 3 bases, with 8 bases separating them. Germline V gene data show CDR1 as KGHSH and CDR2 as LQKENI. In DNA, the CDR3 is TGTGCCAGCTCACCTGGGACTGACTATGGCTACACCTTC. Its translation: CASSPGTDYGYTF.

V gene TRBV7-2 combines with J gene TRBJ2-3, with TRBD2 matching over 9 bases. V gave up 2 bases and J gave up 3 bases; unmatched junction bases: 3. Germline V gene sequence: CDR1 SGHTA, CDR2 FQGNSA. This CDR3 contains 15 residues. The CDR3 sequence: CASSLYLAGTDTQYF. CDR3 nucleotides: TGTGCCAGCAGCTTATATCTAGCGGGGACAGATACGCAGTATTTT.

This clone has only one observation. The chain employs TRBV5-1 and TRBJ2-7; D may be TRBD2 (7 bases). In germline, CDR1 is SGHRS, CDR2 YFSETQ. This CDR3 is 15 amino acids long. Trimming took 1 base from V and 6 from J, leaving 17 bases between them. The CDR3 coding sequence is TGCGCCAGCAGCTTGCGCCCCGTGGGGGGGCGCGAGCAGTACTTC. Amino acids: CASSLRPVGGREQYF.

The CDR3 region is CASSEGRGNNYGYTF. The CDR3 coding sequence is TGTGCCAGCAGTGAAGGGAGGGGGAATAATTATGGCTACACCTTC. The chain uses TRBV6-1 and TRBJ1-2, with a tentative D call TRBD1 (6 bases). The CDR3 sequence is 15 residues long. The germline CDR1 and CDR2 sequences are MNHNS and SASEGT. V was cut by 1 base and J by 5 bases, with 14 bases left in between.

The rearrangement uses TRBV18 and TRBJ2-1; D is possibly TRBD2 (5 bases). CDR1 and CDR2 (germline): KGHSH, LQKENI. Trimming stripped 2 bases from V and 7 bases from J, with 15 bases between. This CDR3 region has 15 residues. CDR3 amino acids: CASSPGAAAFNEQFF. In nucleotides, the CDR3 is TGTGCCAGCTCACCAGGAGCGGCAGCTTTTAATGAGCAGTTCTTC. Based on the CDR3 plus reference TRBV18 and TRBJ2-1, the full variable domain is NAGVMQNPRHLVRRRGQEARLRCSPMKGHSHVYWYRQLPEEGLKFMVYLQKENIIDESGMPKERFSAEFPKEGPSILRIQQVVRGDSAAYFCASSPGAAAFNEQFFGPGTRLTVL.

J is TRBJ1-1 and V is TRBV5-6; TRBD1 agrees at 12 bases. Germline V gene lookup returns CDR1 SGHDT and CDR2 YYEEEE. The CDR3 has 18 amino acids. With V trimmed by 5 bases and J by 0 bases, 11 bases remained unmatched. CDR3 in DNA: TGTGCCAGCAGGGATCAGCCGGGACAGGGGGCCCTGAACACTGAAGCTTTCTTT. Translated: CASRDQPGQGALNTEAFF.